The 13 T cell receptor beta chains given below trace back to one sample, sequenced in a study of blood T cell repertoires in COVID-19. Sequenced by immunoSEQ multiplex PCR; TCRdb stores in-frame clones only, minus some. This sample carries around 140,000 clones, 88% of them seen once, and the ten largest clones take 25% to 35%. Sequenced input: peripheral blood. Source of these receptors: a human donor in a cohort sampled during active COVID-19.

The V and J genes are TRBV27 and TRBJ1-6; 7 bases line up with TRBD1. V was clipped by 4 bases and J by 7 bases; unmatched bases: 13. The CDR3 has 17 residues. CDR1 is MNHEY, CDR2 SMNVEV, per germline (reference sequence). The chain's CDR3 is CASSSPARGYNNSPLHF. The DNA of the CDR3 is TGTGCCAGCAGTTCCCCCGCCAGGGGGTATAACAATTCACCCCTCCACTTT.

This clone was seen only once. This sequence joins TRBV27 and TRBJ2-3; the D is unclear. The germline V gene encodes CDR1 MNHEY and CDR2 SMNVEV (reference sequence). The CDR3 is 16 amino acids. Trimming stripped 1 base from V and 4 bases from J, with 15 bases between. The CDR3 nucleotides are TGTGCCAGCAGTTTATTAAACGCCGCCGGTGCAGATACGCAGTATTTT. It is translated as CASSLLNAAGADTQYF.

This chain links TRBV10-3 with TRBJ2-2; D remains unclear. V was clipped by 4 bases and J by 8 bases, with 5 bases between them. Germline CDR1 is ENHRY and CDR2 is SYGVKD. CDR3 size: 11 residues. The CDR3 spells CAISAGGELFF. CDR3 nucleotides: TGTGCCATCAGTGCCGGTGGGGAGCTGTTTTTT.

This clone was counted a single time. CDR3 sequence (DNA): TGTGCCAGCAGTCGTACGACTGGCTACGAGCAGTACTTC. Protein product: CASSRTTGYEQYF. The V call is TRBV6-5, the J call TRBJ2-7; D call uncertain. V lost 5 bases, J lost 3 bases, and 11 bases lay in between. The CDR3 sequence is 13 residues long. Germline V gene sequence: CDR1 MNHEY, CDR2 SVGAGI.

This chain uses TRBV5-4 with TRBJ1-6, with D perhaps matching TRBD1 (6 bases). CDR1 SGHNT and CDR2 YYREEE come from the germline V gene (reference sequence). The length of the CDR3 is 17 residues. The V end was cut by 4 bases, the J end by 2 bases, with 16 bases between. This chain's CDR3 is CASSEDRSGTYNSPLHF. The CDR3 DNA follows: TGTGCCAGCAGCGAAGACAGGTCGGGCACCTATAATTCACCCCTCCACTTT.

The gene calls are TRBV2 and TRBJ1-1; 10 bases align to TRBD1. Unmatched junction bases numbered 7, after V lost 7 bases and J lost 5 bases. Germline assignment: CDR1 SNHLY and CDR2 FYNNEI. There are 14 residues in the CDR3. CDR3 sequence: CASIRTGGVTEAFF. As DNA, the CDR3 is TGTGCCAGCATCCGGACAGGGGGGGTAACTGAAGCTTTCTTT.

The CDR3 DNA is TGTGCCAGCAGCCGACTAGGTGAAGCTTTCTTT. Amino acid sequence: CASSRLGEAFF. The J gene is TRBJ1-1, the V gene TRBV14; no firm D call. CDR1 is SGHDN and CDR2 is FVKESK in the germline V gene. The CDR3 runs 11 residues. V lost 4 bases, J lost 7 bases, and 7 bases lay in between. Variable domain in full (rest from reference TRBV14 and TRBJ1-1): EAGVTQFPSHSVIEKGQTVTLRCDPISGHDNLYWYRRVMGKEIKFLLHFVKESKQDESGMPNNRFLAERTGGTYSTLKVQPAELEDSGVYFCASSRLGEAFFGQGTRLTVV.

CDR3 sequence: CASGRNQPQHF. DNA of the CDR3: TGTGCTAGTGGTCGGAATCAGCCCCAGCATTTT. The chain couples TRBV12-5 to TRBJ1-5; D remains ambiguous. Germline loops: CDR1 LGHNT, CDR2 FRNRAP. The CDR3 loop spans 11 amino acids. Trimming left V 5 bases short and J 4 bases short, with 3 bases between.

V gene TRBV2 combines with J gene TRBJ1-2; possible D gene TRBD1, 6 bases. The CDR3 totals 14 residues. Germline V CDR1 and CDR2: SNHLY, FYNNEI. V lost 5 bases and J 4 bases, leaving 14 bases between the germline ends. CDR3 protein: CASSPGAVGYGYTF. The CDR3 DNA reads TGTGCCAGCAGTCCAGGGGCTGTAGGCTATGGCTACACCTTC.

The rearrangement links TRBV9 to TRBJ2-7, with 9 bases aligning to TRBD2. Germline CDR1 reads SGDLS; CDR2 reads YYNGEE. The trim removed 5 bases at V and 2 bases at J, leaving 5 bases unmatched. The length of the CDR3 is 14 residues. The CDR3 here is CASSERGDPYEQYF. CDR3 nucleotide sequence: TGTGCCAGCAGTGAGCGGGGGGACCCCTACGAGCAGTACTTC. Full variable domain (rest looked up from reference TRBV9 and TRBJ2-7): DSGVTQTPKHLITATGQRVTLRCSPRSGDLSVYWYQQSLDQGLQFLIQYYNGEERAKGNILERFSAQQFPDLHSELNLSSLELGDSALYFCASSERGDPYEQYFGPGTRLTVT.

The genes are TRBV5-4 and TRBJ2-1; 10 nucleotides match TRBD2. Germline V lookup: CDR1 SGHNT, CDR2 YYREEE (reference sequence). The CDR3 length is 14 residues. J lost 8 bases, V lost 2 bases, and 4 bases had no gene match. Here the CDR3 reads CASSFLAGGYEQFF. The CDR3 DNA follows: TGTGCCAGCAGCTTTTTAGCGGGGGGTTATGAGCAGTTCTTC.

V usage is TRBV7-2 and J usage is TRBJ2-7, with 7 bases matching TRBD2. The length of the CDR3 is 16 residues. With 6 bases clipped from V and 4 bases from J, the junction kept 15 bases outside the gene matches. Per germline, CDR1 SGHTA and CDR2 FQGNSA. DNA for the CDR3: TGTGCCAGCAGTTGGTCCAGGACGGGCGGGGGTTACGAGCAGTACTTC. Protein product: CASSWSRTGGGYEQYF.

Turning to this clone: Other DNA sequences within the sample encode an identical CDR3. V usage is TRBV30 and J usage is TRBJ2-7; D not resolved. The CDR3 consists of 12 residues. V lost 0 bases, J lost 3 bases, and 6 bases lay in between. CDR1 GTSNPN and CDR2 SVGIG come from the germline V gene (reference sequence). The CDR3 bases are TGTGCCTGGAGTGTACTCGGCTACGAGCAGTACTTC. Amino acids: CAWSVLGYEQYF.